The 3 T cell receptor beta chains reported below all come from one sample, sequenced in a study of cytomegalovirus exposure and HLA in healthy donors. A multiplex PCR was run with 60 Vbeta primers and 13 Jbeta primers. Repertoires were generated with immunoSEQ multiplex PCR, while TCRdb's copy carries only in-frame clones and drops some. The sample yields around 100,000 clones, roughly 66% seen once. The sample comprised PBMCs. The source of these receptors is a woman aged 25 to 39 in good health and CMV-seronegative.

This clone was detected once. The chain joins TRBV28 to TRBJ2-3, with D tentatively TRBD2 (6 bases). Germline V gene data show CDR1 as MDHEN and CDR2 as SYDVKM. The V end lost 5 bases, the J end lost 6 bases, and 15 bases lay between the germline ends. The CDR3 is 14 residues long. The CDR3 bases are TGTGCCAGCAGTCCCGGCGGGATGTTCGATACGCAGTATTTT. Its protein product is CASSPGGMFDTQYF.

The rearrangement joins TRBV12-5 to TRBJ2-2; 10 bases line up with TRBD2. The V gene's germline CDR1 is LGHNT and CDR2 FRNRAP. V dropped 1 base and J dropped 2; count of bases not matched to a gene: 16. The CDR3 is 21 amino acids. The CDR3 here is CASGLDRSRGLAGANTGELFF. CDR3 nucleotide sequence: TGTGCTAGTGGTTTGGACAGGTCCCGAGGGCTAGCGGGAGCTAACACCGGGGAGCTGTTTTTT.

In DNA form, the CDR3 reads TGTGCCAGCAGCTTCGGAGGTGATTCGAGAGAAGCTTTCTTT. Its translation: CASSFGGDSREAFF. The chain is built from TRBV7-6 and TRBJ1-1; D gene unclear. The germline CDR1 and CDR2 sequences are SGHVS and FNYEAQ. The CDR3 is 14 residues long. Trimming removed 3 bases at V and 8 bases at J, with 16 bases between. The full variable domain, its missing parts supplied by reference TRBV7-6 and TRBJ1-1, is GAGVSQSPRYKVTKRGQDVALRCDPISGHVSLYWYRQALGQGPEFLTYFNYEAQQDKSGLPNDRFSAERPEGSISTLTIQRTEQRDSAMYRCASSFGGDSREAFFGQGTRLTVV.